The entry that follows covers one T cell receptor beta chain sequence. No antigen is known for it. In germline, CDR1 is MDHEN, CDR2 SYDVKM. V lost 5 bases, J lost 7 bases, and 8 bases stayed unmatched. The CDR3 runs 15 residues. In the original analysis: Quality scores were absent from the junction-only immunoSEQ sequences, so filtering differed. Produced via immunoSEQ multiplex PCR; TCRdb's table is partial and in-frame only. V and J calls and clone size are given by that table; D and trimming were obtained from the DNA. Here the sample spans roughly 500,000 clones, roughly 95% being singletons. The data are from a study of shared clonotypes between healthy human individuals. Study-level results: In general, naive subsets displayed greater estimated richness than memory subsets did. Generation probabilities were higher for clonotypes shared across all four sorted-subset donors than for unshared ones.

Study donors comprised healthy, HIV-negative adults devoid of recent acute infection or vaccination. The sequence was collected from a woman aged 25 to 39 in good health. Material: naive CD4+ T cells sorted from blood. Subset reported: CD45RA+ positively selected. The chain carries TRBV28 and TRBJ1-3; 10 positions match TRBD1. Written as DNA, the CDR3 is TGTGCCAGCAGTCCTGACAGGGGGCCTTGGAACACCATATATTTT. Its protein is CASSPDRGPWNTIYF.